Reported below is one TCR beta chain. Its antigen is not known. Sequenced with the Oncomine TCR Beta short-read assay was DNA taken from cultured CD4+ T cells. Each CDR3 protein gets one entry after TCRdb re-called the PCR reads with MiXCR. The table shows roughly 12,000 distinct CDR3 sequences, with more than 45% occurring only once. These data belong to a study of vaccination and CD4 T cells after COVID-19. Study overall: Six male and four female convalescents took part, two of them Hispanic. At a median roughly 100 days (range 35 to 161) after diagnosis, post-COVID samples were drawn.

Study findings and constraints: Convalescent participants were relatively few, and none had early post-infection timepoints studied.

V lost 4 bases and J 4 bases, leaving 13 bases between the germline ends. The length of the CDR3 is 13 residues. Germline assignment: CDR1 SQVTM and CDR2 ANQGSEA. Treatment reported: roughly nine-day PBMC culture with coronavirus spike peptide pools or control peptides (ViraFEST assay). About 1.9 million PBMCs went into each well for culture with around 9.2 IU/ml IL-2 and 7.5 to 10 ug/ml peptide pools. The chain couples TRBV29-1 to TRBJ1-2; no clear D gene. The sequence came from a human donor who had recovered from COVID-19. The sequencing sample was made of CD4+ T cells from blood, cultured in vitro. The CDR3 sequence: CSVVEVSIYGYTF. CDR3 coding DNA: TGCAGCGTTGTGGAGGTTTCTATCTATGGCTACACCTTC.